Ten or more counts support the clone carrying this T cell receptor (beta chain). Its cognate antigen is unknown. This entry belongs to a study of T cells in Graves' hyperthyroidism and ophthalmopathy. Study findings and constraints: Blood also contained most expanded thyroid clonotypes above 0.001.

The definition of stable Graves' hyperthyroidism was no ophthalmopathy progression within 18 months. Uncontrolled infection, other autoimmune disease, pregnancy and lactation each barred patients from inclusion. Orbital computed tomography and thyroid ultrasound, together with serum TRAb and thyroxine and clinical symptoms, were used for diagnoses. V was shortened by 5 bases and J by 5 bases, with 10 bases between the two germline ends. The CDR3 consists of 12 residues. CDR1 is MNHNS and CDR2 is SASEGT in the germline V gene. It was RNA transcripts that yielded the amplified TCR beta CDR3 regions. With the HTBI primer set, the TCR CDR3 went through a first round of RT-PCR. TCRdb ran MiXCR on the multiplex PCR reads and lists one entry per CDR3 protein. Among hundreds of thousands of distinct CDR3 sequences listed, roughly an eighth were seen once.

The specimen was blood. This clonotype was obtained from a woman younger than 30 with Graves' hyperthyroidism. V is TRBV6-1 and J is TRBJ2-7, with D possibly TRBD1 on 6 matching bases. CDR3 nucleotide sequence: TGTGCCAGCAGTCACAGGGTCCACGAGCAGTACTTC. Translation: CASSHRVHEQYF.